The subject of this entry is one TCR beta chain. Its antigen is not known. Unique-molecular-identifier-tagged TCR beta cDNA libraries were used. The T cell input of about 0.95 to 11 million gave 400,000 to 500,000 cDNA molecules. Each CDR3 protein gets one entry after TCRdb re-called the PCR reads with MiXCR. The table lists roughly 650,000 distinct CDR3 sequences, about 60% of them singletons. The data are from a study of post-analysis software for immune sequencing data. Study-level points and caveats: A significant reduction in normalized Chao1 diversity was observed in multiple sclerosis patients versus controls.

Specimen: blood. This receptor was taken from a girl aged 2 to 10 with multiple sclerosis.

The CDR3 here is CSVERRELYGYTF. CDR3 bases: TGCAGCGTTGAAAGACGGGAGCTCTATGGCTACACCTTC. The chain combines TRBV29-1 with TRBJ1-2; D is uncertain. V was pared by 2 bases and J by 4 bases, with 11 bases between. Germline V lookup: CDR1 SQVTM, CDR2 ANQGSEA. CDR3 size: 13 residues.